The rows below give T cell receptor beta chains drawn from one sample of a study of beta chain features in type 1 diabetes. Sequencing used immunoSEQ multiplex PCR; TCRdb keeps in-frame clones, though not all of them. The sample gives roughly 180,000 clones, less than 10% of which show up once; roughly 0.5% is in the top ten. Sample: central memory CD4+ T cells from blood. The receptors shown here come from a young man with type 1 diabetes. Both conserved end residues are part of each CDR3. The order of the fields is CDR3 protein, CDR3 DNA, clone size, J gene, D gene, V gene. A D gene is named only where the DNA matches it firmly. Not all rows give a size; the values are once, few, many and, for expanded clones, a class.

CDR3aa: CASSEYGAGAYEQYF
CDR3nt: TGTGCCAGCAGTGAATACGGGGCAGGGGCCTACGAGCAGTACTTC
abundance: .
j_gene: TRBJ2-7
d_gene: .
v_gene: TRBV28

CDR3aa: CASSLPRTGIYEQYF
CDR3nt: TGTGCCAGCAGTTTACCCAGGACAGGGATCTACGAGCAGTACTTC
abundance: .
j_gene: TRBJ2-7
d_gene: TRBD1
v_gene: TRBV28

CDR3aa: CAISESLAHETQYF
CDR3nt: TGTGCCATCAGTGAGTCGTTAGCTCACGAGACCCAGTACTTC
abundance: many
j_gene: TRBJ2-5
d_gene: .
v_gene: TRBV10-3

CDR3aa: CASSLVGQPGETQYF
CDR3nt: TGCGCCAGCAGCTTGGTGGGACAGCCCGGGGAGACCCAGTACTTC
abundance: few
j_gene: TRBJ2-5
d_gene: TRBD1
v_gene: TRBV5-1

CDR3aa: CASTAWGVGIAGWGEQFF
CDR3nt: TGTGCCAGCACCGCCTGGGGGGTCGGGATAGCGGGATGGGGCGAGCAGTTCTTC
abundance: few
j_gene: TRBJ2-1
d_gene: TRBD2
v_gene: TRBV28

CDR3aa: CASSLSQGGRGPFF
CDR3nt: TGTGCCAGCAGTTTATCACAGGGGGGACGGGGCCCTTTCTTT
abundance: .
j_gene: TRBJ1-1
d_gene: TRBD1
v_gene: TRBV28

CDR3aa: CASSPVRGNQPQHF
CDR3nt: TGTGCCAGCAGCCCGGTCAGGGGGAATCAGCCCCAGCATTTT
abundance: few
j_gene: TRBJ1-5
d_gene: TRBD1
v_gene: TRBV4-1

CDR3aa: CAWSVLGSGQPQHF
CDR3nt: TGTGCCTGGAGTGTACTAGGGTCCGGTCAGCCCCAGCATTTT
abundance: few
j_gene: TRBJ1-5
d_gene: .
v_gene: TRBV30

CDR3aa: CASSTGGNLSDGYTF
CDR3nt: TGTGCCAGCAGTACCGGGGGGAACCTCTCTGATGGCTACACCTTC
abundance: few
j_gene: TRBJ1-2
d_gene: .
v_gene: TRBV28

CDR3aa: CASSRDWSSYNEQFF
CDR3nt: TGTGCCAGCAGTCGGGACTGGAGCTCCTACAATGAGCAGTTCTTC
abundance: .
j_gene: TRBJ2-1
d_gene: .
v_gene: TRBV11-2

CDR3aa: CASSFGLAGDHNEQFF
CDR3nt: TGTGCCAGCAGTTTTGGCCTAGCGGGAGACCACAATGAGCAGTTCTTC
abundance: few
j_gene: TRBJ2-1
d_gene: TRBD2
v_gene: TRBV28

CDR3aa: CAWTGQAEYGYTF
CDR3nt: TGTGCCTGGACTGGGCAGGCTGAGTATGGCTACACCTTC
abundance: .
j_gene: TRBJ1-2
d_gene: .
v_gene: TRBV30

CDR3aa: CASSSQGAAKNIQYF
CDR3nt: TGTGCCAGCAGCTCGCAGGGGGCGGCCAAAAACATTCAGTACTTC
abundance: .
j_gene: TRBJ2-4
d_gene: TRBD1
v_gene: TRBV11-2

CDR3aa: CATSGTRRETQYF
CDR3nt: TGTGCCACCAGCGGAACCAGGCGAGAGACCCAGTACTTC
abundance: .
j_gene: TRBJ2-5
d_gene: .
v_gene: TRBV15

CDR3aa: CASSRDRGLYNEQFF
CDR3nt: TGTGCCAGCAGTCGGGACAGGGGGCTCTACAATGAGCAGTTCTTC
abundance: .
j_gene: TRBJ2-1
d_gene: TRBD1
v_gene: TRBV11-2

CDR3aa: CSVRSADYGYTF
CDR3nt: TGCAGCGTCCGGAGCGCGGACTATGGCTACACCTTC
abundance: .
j_gene: TRBJ1-2
d_gene: .
v_gene: TRBV29-1

CDR3aa: CAWSGVYTIYF
CDR3nt: TGTGCCTGGAGTGGTGTATACACCATATATTTT
abundance: few
j_gene: TRBJ1-3
d_gene: .
v_gene: TRBV30

CDR3aa: CASSLIPGEDQPQHF
CDR3nt: TGCGCCAGCAGCTTAATCCCCGGGGAGGATCAGCCCCAGCATTTT
abundance: .
j_gene: TRBJ1-5
d_gene: .
v_gene: TRBV5-1

CDR3aa: CASSLRTGTGVSETQYF
CDR3nt: TGTGCCAGCAGCTTAAGAACCGGGACAGGGGTTTCAGAGACCCAGTACTTC
abundance: .
j_gene: TRBJ2-5
d_gene: TRBD1
v_gene: TRBV5-4

CDR3aa: CASSLSGGYGYTF
CDR3nt: TGTGCCAGCAGTTTATCCGGGGGATATGGCTACACCTTC
abundance: few
j_gene: TRBJ1-2
d_gene: .
v_gene: TRBV27

CDR3aa: CASSLRQGTGSYEQYF
CDR3nt: TGTGCCAGCTCACTCCGACAGGGGACGGGGTCCTACGAGCAGTACTTC
abundance: few
j_gene: TRBJ2-7
d_gene: TRBD1
v_gene: TRBV18

CDR3aa: CASSQLAGADTQYF
CDR3nt: TGTGCCAGCAGCCAACTAGCGGGAGCGGATACGCAGTATTTT
abundance: .
j_gene: TRBJ2-3
d_gene: TRBD2
v_gene: TRBV2

CDR3aa: CASSYAAGTSREQFF
CDR3nt: TGTGCCAGCAGCTATGCCGCCGGGACTAGCCGTGAGCAGTTCTTC
abundance: .
j_gene: TRBJ2-1
d_gene: TRBD2
v_gene: TRBV7-2

CDR3aa: CASSKKIRAHEQYF
CDR3nt: TGTGCCAGCAGCAAAAAGATTCGAGCCCACGAGCAGTACTTC
abundance: .
j_gene: TRBJ2-7
d_gene: .
v_gene: TRBV21-1

CDR3aa: CASSQSRGSTYEQYF
CDR3nt: TGTGCCAGCAGCCAGTCCCGGGGTAGTACCTACGAGCAGTACTTC
abundance: .
j_gene: TRBJ2-7
d_gene: .
v_gene: TRBV7-2

CDR3aa: CASSQRLAGDEQYF
CDR3nt: TGTGCCAGCAGCCAAAGACTAGCGGGAGACGAGCAGTACTTC
abundance: few
j_gene: TRBJ2-7
d_gene: TRBD2
v_gene: TRBV11-2